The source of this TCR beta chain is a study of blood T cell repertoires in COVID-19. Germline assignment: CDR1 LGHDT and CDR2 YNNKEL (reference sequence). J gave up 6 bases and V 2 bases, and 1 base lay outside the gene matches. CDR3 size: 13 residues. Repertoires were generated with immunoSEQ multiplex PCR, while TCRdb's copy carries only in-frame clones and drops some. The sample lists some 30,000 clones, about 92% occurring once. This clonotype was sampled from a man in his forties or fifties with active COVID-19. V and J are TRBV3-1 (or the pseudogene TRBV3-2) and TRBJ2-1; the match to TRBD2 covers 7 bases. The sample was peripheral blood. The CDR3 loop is CASSQTGGNEQFF. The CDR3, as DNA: TGTGCCAGCAGCCAAACGGGGGGCAATGAGCAGTTCTTC.